Sequencing of this T cell receptor (beta chain) was carried out in a study of T cell clonotyping in hematopoietic cell transplantation. CDR3 length equals 15 residues. CDR1 is SSHAT and CDR2 is FNYEAQ in the germline V gene (reference sequence). V dropped 5 bases and J dropped 5 bases, with 15 bases sitting between them. Of note for this clone: Its specificity is unknown.

Overall study findings and caveats: At the given depth, recipient repertoires were over 95% de novo clonotypes. Pathologically expanded recipient clonotypes increased progressively from day 30 to day 180 as diversity fell. Broader posttransplant TCR repertoire diversity was predicted by graft donor and pretransplant recipient Inverse Simpson Index values. CD4 and CD8 repertoire contributions could not be separated without sorting.

The method was immunoSEQ multiplex PCR; TCRdb's version includes in-frame clones alone and lacks a portion of them. Found here are tens of thousands of clones, less than 95% of them singletons; the top ten hold more than 0.7%. Sequenced: peripheral blood mononuclear cells. The sequence was collected from a woman between 45 and 65 years old in good health. Some clones in this sample may be carry-over from other donors' samples. V usage is TRBV7-7 and J usage is TRBJ1-4; TRBD1 might be the D (6 bases). The DNA of the CDR3 is TGTGCCAGCAGCAAGGGGGGCGATCTGAATGAAAAACTGTTTTTT. This sequence encodes CASSKGGDLNEKLFF.